The source of this T cell receptor (beta chain) is a study of shared clonotypes between healthy human individuals (dated by TCRdb to the early 2020s). Some background on the complete study: A few men and two women, aged 18 to 49 years, made up the cohort. For each donor, CD4 naive and CD4 memory were each given three plates, CD8 naive was given two plates, and CD8 memory was given one plate. To estimate repertoire size and how much clonotypes are shared between individuals, the study performed deep sequencing of blood TCR repertoires from 4 to 6 healthy adults. Different laboratories and diverse techniques were used to prepare libraries and sequence TCR repertoires, to increase sequencing depth and limit assay-specific biases. Each donor's leukapheresis produced roughly between roughly 0.85 and 10 billion PBMCs. The full study reports these points: Incomplete sequencing was indicated by rarefaction of sorted-subset datasets, despite the large sequencing depth. When a few donors were compared, the shared fraction of clonotypes was 5% to 6.5% for naive CD4, over 3% for naive CD8, roughly 2.3% for memory CD4, and 0.4% for memory CD8. Naive subsets generally had larger estimated clonotype richness than memory subsets did. Pairwise subsampling indicated that sequencing depth was expected to affect the degree of clonotype sharing among donors. Compared with non-shared clonotypes, the clonotypes found in all four sorted-subset donors had higher generation probabilities. Sampling was limited to blood, and TCR repertoires in tissue likely differ from TCR repertoires in blood. Because the study included only a small number of donors, the genetic and exposure-history diversity represented was limited.

Note on this clone: The antigen it binds to is not known. The record has no base qualities; no much larger clone is one base away.

The donors were healthy, HIV-negative adults with no recently reported acute infections or vaccinations. All donors were Caucasian adults living in Nashville, Tennessee, USA. CD4+ T cells were enriched through magnetic negative selection, after which naive cells were positively selected on CD45RA and the remaining negative fraction served as the memory subset. After blood collection by leukapheresis, PBMCs were isolated using Ficoll-Histopaque density gradient centrifugation and then cryopreserved in the vapor phase of liquid nitrogen. Analytical flow cytometry was used to check the purity and quantity of every magnetically sorted T cell population. Genomic DNA was isolated from each sorted fraction and quantified by UV absorbance on a Nanodrop 2000c. The junction shows trimming of 2 bases on V and 4 bases on J, plus 14 bases between the germline ends. The CDR3 covers 15 residues, taking in both the cysteine and the phenylalanine. The entry retains the CDR3 DNA only, 45 bases that are in frame from base 1. CDR1 and CDR2 were assigned from the germline V gene as MGHDK and SYGVNS.

Using the deep immunoSEQ assay, TCR CDR3 regions were amplified from genomic DNA by multiplex PCR. For each cell subset, the extracted genomic DNA was distributed evenly across all wells of several immunoSEQ 96-well plates, and each plate served as one replicate. For sorted subsets, around 200 ng genomic DNA, equal to about 30,000 T cell genomes, was loaded into each replicate PCR. Purified libraries were quantified with a Qubit 3.0 fluorometer, sized on a Bioanalyzer 2100, and re-quantified with the KAPA Library Quantification kit. Each immunoSEQ 96-well plate was sequenced on its own single-read 150-cycle Illumina NextSeq 550 flow cell. As for the original processing: Because the immunoSEQ output held only junctional sequences and lacked quality scores, the filtering could not match the filtering applied to full-length reads. To assign V/J genes and CDR3, sequences were annotated against IMGT germline references using PyIR, a Python wrapper for IgBLAST v1.9. Reads were filtered out if the reads had weak V/J assignments (E-value above 1e-6), no CDR3, stop codons, out-of-frame junctions, or ambiguous translated residues. V3J clonotypes were defined as sequences sharing an identical inferred V gene, J gene, and CDR3 amino acid sequence. Percentage overlap between repertoires was computed as shared unique clonotypes divided by the size of the smaller repertoire. Richness of each repertoire was evaluated using RTK rarefaction, the Chao1 estimator, and Recon v2.1 estimates of unobserved clonotypes. Generation probabilities for all TCRbeta clonotypes obtained by the gDNA method from several donors were computed using OLGA. What TCRdb holds here is the immuneACCESS table cut down to in-frame rearrangements. Part of the clones is not present; checked against another copy, under half of the missing clones reflect an unresolved V gene, and the others are unexplained. V and J calls and clone size are as listed in that table; D and trimming were resolved from the DNA. Recorded for this sample are about 2 million clones; over 85% of them occurred a single time. Together, the top ten hold 0.13% of the sample.

The TCR originated in a young man in good health. The sequenced sample consisted of naive CD4+ T cells sorted from blood. The sample's cell subset or site label, decoded: CD45RA+ positively selected. The sequence joins TRBV25-1 to TRBJ1-1; the D gene is not confidently resolved. The DNA sequence reads TGTGCCAGCAGTGAAACGGGCCTAATACCCACTGAAGCTTTCTTT. Its product reads: CASSETGLIPTEAFF.